These 15 T cell receptor beta chains were sequenced from one sample in a study of blood T cell repertoires in COVID-19. Only in-frame clones appear in the TCRdb table, and some are missing; sequencing was by immunoSEQ multiplex PCR. The sample shows 300,000 to 350,000 clones, 88% of them seen only once. Source material: peripheral blood. These TCRs come from a woman in her 30s with COVID-19, enrolled during active disease.

This sequence joins TRBV3-1 (or the pseudogene TRBV3-2) and TRBJ1-2; 11 bases are shared with TRBD1. V lost 7 bases to trimming and J lost 0 bases; unmatched junction nucleotides: 4. Per germline, CDR1 LGHDT and CDR2 YNNKEL (reference sequence). This CDR3 has 15 amino acids. In DNA form, the CDR3 reads TGTGCCAGCACCAGGACAGGGGGCCCTAACTATGGCTACACCTTC. Protein product: CASTRTGGPNYGYTF.

The chain joins TRBV2 to TRBJ2-2; possibly TRBD1 for D (6 bases). Trimming shortened V by 9 bases and J by 0 bases, and 11 bases separated the two germline ends. Per the germline V gene, CDR1 is SNHLY and CDR2 is FYNNEI. The CDR3 is 14 residues long. The CDR3 spells CASQGIANTGELFF. DNA of the CDR3: TGTGCCAGTCAGGGGATAGCGAACACCGGGGAGCTGTTTTTT.

The chain combines TRBV19 with TRBJ2-2; 8 nucleotides align to TRBD1. The CDR3 sequence is 15 residues long. The V gene's germline CDR1 is LNHDA and CDR2 SQIVND (reference sequence). Losses at the gene ends were 9 bases for V and 6 bases for J; bases not matched to a gene: 12. CDR3 loop: CASSHRGAPPGELFF. In nucleotides, the CDR3 is TGTGCCAGCAGTCACAGGGGGGCCCCCCCCGGGGAGCTGTTTTTT. The complete variable domain, with remaining parts taken from reference TRBV19 and TRBJ2-2, reads DGGITQSPKYLFRKEGQNVTLSCEQNLNHDAMYWYRQDPGQGLRLIYYSQIVNDFQKGDIAEGYSVSREKKESFPLTVTSAQKNPTAFYLCASSHRGAPPGELFFGEGSRLTVL.

This chain joins TRBV27 and TRBJ1-2, with TRBD1 matching 7 bases. With 5 bases clipped from V and 8 bases from J, the junction kept 8 bases outside the gene matches. The germline CDR1 and CDR2 sequences are MNHEY and SMNVEV (reference sequence). There are 13 residues in the CDR3. CDR3 residues: CASSPGTAGGYTF. CDR3 sequence (DNA): TGTGCCAGCAGTCCCGGGACAGCTGGCGGCTACACCTTC.

CDR3 coding DNA: TGCGCCAGCAGCTCAATAGCGGGGGGGTATGAGCAGTACTTC. This encodes CASSSIAGGYEQYF. The chain uses TRBV5-1 and TRBJ2-7, with TRBD2 matching 11 bases. The CDR3 is made up of 14 amino acids. Per the germline V gene, CDR1 is SGHRS and CDR2 is YFSETQ. V lost 3 bases and J lost 7; bases outside the gene matches: 6. Filled out from reference TRBV5-1 and TRBJ2-7, the complete variable domain reads KAGVTQTPRYLIKTRGQQVTLSCSPISGHRSVSWYQQTPGQGLQFLFEYFSETQRNKGNFPGRFSGRQFSNSRSEMNVSTLELGDSALYLCASSSIAGGYEQYFGPGTRLTVT.

The chain uses TRBV19 and TRBJ1-5; perhaps TRBD1 as D (5 bases). V was cut by 6 bases and J by 4 bases, with 10 bases left in between. The CDR3 has 13 residues. CDR1 and CDR2 (germline): LNHDA, SQIVND (reference sequence). CDR3 in amino acids: CASRVTVNQPQHF. CDR3 coding DNA: TGTGCCAGTAGGGTGACAGTTAATCAGCCCCAGCATTTT.

This sequence joins TRBV7-8 and TRBJ1-1, with 8 bases aligning to TRBD1. Per germline, CDR1 SGHVS and CDR2 FQNEAQ. V was pared by 3 bases and J by 2 bases, with 2 bases of the junction left unmatched. CDR3 length equals 14 residues. This CDR3 reads CASSFDRGNTEAFF. The CDR3 nucleotides read TGTGCCAGCAGCTTCGACAGGGGTAACACTGAAGCTTTCTTT.

As DNA, the CDR3 is TGTGCCAGCAGCGTAGCGACAGGGGTTAACTATGGCTACACCTTC. Encoded protein: CASSVATGVNYGYTF. The rearrangement links TRBV9 to TRBJ1-2; 8 nucleotides line up with TRBD1. CDR1 is SGDLS and CDR2 is YYNGEE in the germline V gene. Unmatched junction bases numbered 2, after V lost 0 bases and J lost 1 base. This CDR3 is 15 amino acids long. The entire variable domain, with the rest obtained from reference TRBV9 and TRBJ1-2, is as follows: DSGVTQTPKHLITATGQRVTLRCSPRSGDLSVYWYQQSLDQGLQFLIQYYNGEERAKGNILERFSAQQFPDLHSELNLSSLELGDSALYFCASSVATGVNYGYTFGSGTRLTVV.

The chain couples TRBV6-1 to TRBJ2-3; a possible D gene is TRBD2 (5 bases). Germline CDR1 is MNHNS and CDR2 is SASEGT. CDR3 length: 17 amino acids. V was trimmed by 3 bases and J by 0 bases, leaving 16 bases between them. The CDR3 sequence: CASSDARHWTSTDTQYF. CDR3 DNA sequence: TGTGCCAGCAGTGATGCTAGACACTGGACTAGCACAGATACGCAGTATTTT.

V usage is TRBV4-3 and J usage is TRBJ2-3; weak D call: TRBD2 (7 bases). The V end was cut by 3 bases, the J end by 1 base, with 11 bases between. This CDR3 region has 15 residues. Per germline, CDR1 LGHNA and CDR2 YSLEER. CDR3 residues: CASSQAGARTDTQYF. The DNA of the CDR3 is TGCGCCAGCAGCCAGGCGGGGGCCCGCACAGATACGCAGTATTTT.

This chain connects TRBV29-1 to TRBJ1-2; 7 positions match TRBD1. Trimming at V came to 4 bases and at J to 6 bases, leaving 11 bases not matched to a gene. In germline, CDR1 is SQVTM, CDR2 ANQGSEA. The CDR3 covers 14 residues. The CDR3 DNA follows: TGCAGCGTTGTGCCGGGACAGCCGAAAGATGGCTACACCTTC. It translates to CSVVPGQPKDGYTF.

This sequence joins TRBV5-6 and TRBJ1-2, with 7 nucleotides matching TRBD1. CDR1 and CDR2 from the germline V gene are SGHDT and YYEEEE. After removal of 6 bases from V and 3 bases from J, the junction contained 11 bases not matched to a gene. This CDR3 comprises 15 residues. Here the CDR3 reads CASTFPTGVDYGYTF. CDR3 nucleotide sequence: TGTGCCAGCACCTTTCCCACAGGGGTGGACTATGGCTACACCTTC.

The chain has TRBV4-1 and TRBJ1-5, with D maybe TRBD1 (5 bases). V lost 3 bases, J lost 7 bases, and 10 bases lay in between. CDR1 is MGHRA, CDR2 YSYEKL, per germline. The CDR3 is 13 residues long. The CDR3 region has the DNA TGCGCCAGCAGCCAGGTCCAGGGCCAGCCCCAGCATTTT. Its protein product is CASSQVQGQPQHF.

The rearrangement uses TRBV5-6 and TRBJ1-2; D call uncertain. CDR1 and CDR2 (germline): SGHDT, YYEEEE. The CDR3 length is 14 residues. The V and J ends lost 1 base and 0 bases respectively, with 7 bases between them. CDR3 amino acids: CASSLTETNYGYTF. The DNA for the CDR3 is TGTGCCAGCAGCTTGACAGAAACTAACTATGGCTACACCTTC.

V usage is TRBV30 and J usage is TRBJ2-5; 8 positions match TRBD1. V trimming: 6 bases; J trimming: 5 bases; junction bases outside the gene matches: 11. Germline V lookup: CDR1 GTSNPN, CDR2 SVGIG (reference sequence). This CDR3 contains 14 residues. The CDR3: CACMTGALVETQYF. In DNA form, the CDR3 reads TGTGCCTGTATGACAGGGGCGTTGGTTGAGACCCAGTACTTC.